One T cell receptor (beta chain) is described in this entry. What it binds is not known. CDR3 length: 13 amino acids. Unmatched junction bases numbered 4, after V lost 6 bases and J lost 3 bases. Germline CDR1 is SGHVS and CDR2 is FNYEAQ. The sample is drawn from a study of cytomegalovirus exposure and HLA in healthy donors. PCR involved 60 Vbeta and 13 Jbeta primers. Clones were read by immunoSEQ multiplex PCR, and TCRdb kept only the in-frame ones, dropping some. The profile shows under 300,000 clones, more than 55% of them singletons. Whole-study results and caveats: Most CMV-associated TCR beta chains were later found to appear HLA-restricted.

Sequencing was done on a sample of PBMCs. This chain uses TRBV7-6 with TRBJ2-7; 8 bases are a match to TRBD1. This TCR came from a female donor in good health and CMV-seronegative. The CDR3: CASSTGGDYEQYF. In nucleotides, the CDR3 is TGTGCCAGCAGTACAGGGGGAGACTACGAGCAGTACTTC.